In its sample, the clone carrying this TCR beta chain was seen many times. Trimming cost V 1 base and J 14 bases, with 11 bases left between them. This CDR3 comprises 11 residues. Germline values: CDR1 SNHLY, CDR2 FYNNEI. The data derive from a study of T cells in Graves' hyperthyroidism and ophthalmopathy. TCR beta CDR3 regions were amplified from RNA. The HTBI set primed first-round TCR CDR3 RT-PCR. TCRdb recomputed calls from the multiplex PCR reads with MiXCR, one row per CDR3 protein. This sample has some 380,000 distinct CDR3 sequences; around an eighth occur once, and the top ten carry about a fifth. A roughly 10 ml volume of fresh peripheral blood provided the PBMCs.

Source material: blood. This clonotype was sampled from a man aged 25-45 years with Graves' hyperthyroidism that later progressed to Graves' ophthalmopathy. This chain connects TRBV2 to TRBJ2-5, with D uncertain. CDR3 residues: CASSEVAVCYF. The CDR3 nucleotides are TGTGCCAGCAGTGAAGTGGCCGTTTGTTACTTC.